This TCR beta chain is from a study of OX40 agonist ivuxolimab in advanced cancers. Study summary: Patients achieving partial responses numbered three: one hepatocellular carcinoma case and two cutaneous melanoma cases.

The length of the CDR3 is 15 residues. Per germline, CDR1 MDHEN and CDR2 SYDVKM. Between the trimmed V and J ends, which lost 1 base and 1 base, there was a span of 9 bases. The protocol was immunoSEQ multiplex PCR, while the TCRdb copy is restricted to in-frame clones and leaves out a portion. The sample contains tens of thousands of clones, 90% to 95% of which appear only once. Whole-study findings and limits: Some nonresponders also had low normalized T-cell clonal expansion. The study found among the lowest clonal expansion in partial responders at 0.1-3.0 mg/kg.

This clone was observed a handful of times. The antigen remains undetermined. The V gene is TRBV28, the J gene TRBJ2-3; D remains ambiguous. The source of this sequence is an adult with an advanced solid tumor such as melanoma, head and neck, liver or kidney cancer. Sequences were derived from CD4+ or CD8+ T cells sorted from blood, sampled in a trial of the OX40 agonist ivuxolimab. The CDR3 bases are TGTGCCAGCAGTTTATCGGTAGGCGGCACAGATACGCAGTATTTT. Its translation: CASSLSVGGTDTQYF.